One and the same sample provided the 15 T cell receptor beta chains below, sequenced in a study of patients and donors after allogeneic stem cell transplantation. TCRdb called the RT-PCR reads again in MiXCR, with one record for every CDR3 protein. The table lists more than 150,000 distinct CDR3 sequences, 35% to 50% of them singletons. The sample comprised blood, either unsorted or a sorted T cell fraction (not recorded which). These receptors were collected from a human donor who was either an allogeneic HSCT recipient or a stem cell or donor lymphocyte infusion donor (not recorded which). It is not recorded whose cells these are; they may come from a transplant donor.

This clonotype was observed a few times. The J gene is TRBJ1-1, the V gene TRBV27, with a possible D match to TRBD1 (6 bases). The CDR3 extends over 11 amino acids. Deletions cut 6 bases from V and 8 bases from J, with 10 bases between. Germline loops: CDR1 MNHEY, CDR2 SMNVEV (reference sequence). CDR3 loop: CASRWGLEAFF. CDR3 sequence (DNA): TGTGCCAGCAGGTGGGGGCTCGAAGCTTTCTTT.

This clonotype was found a few times. The chain couples TRBV19 to TRBJ1-1; D remains unclear. Trimming cost V 6 bases and J 3 bases, with 5 bases left between them. CDR3 length: 11 residues. Per the germline V gene, CDR1 is LNHDA and CDR2 is SQIVND (reference sequence). The CDR3 loop reads CASRRDTEAFF. Written as DNA, the CDR3 is TGTGCCAGTAGACGGGACACTGAAGCTTTCTTT.

V gene TRBV6-5 combines with J gene TRBJ2-2; 9 positions match TRBD1. The CDR3 runs to 16 residues. Losses at the gene ends were 6 bases for V and 7 bases for J; bases not matched to a gene: 12. Germline V gives CDR1 MNHEY, CDR2 SVGAGI. CDR3 residues: CASRRLTGGLGGELFF. Here the CDR3 DNA reads TGTGCCAGCAGGCGGCTGACAGGGGGACTGGGCGGGGAGCTGTTTTTT.

The V call is TRBV3-1, the J call TRBJ1-1; D perhaps matches TRBD1 (6 bases). The CDR3 sequence is 16 residues long. Trimming stripped 2 bases from V and 1 base from J, with 14 bases between. In germline, CDR1 is LGHDT, CDR2 YNNKEL (reference sequence). This CDR3 reads CASSQTWTETNTEAFF. In nucleotides, the CDR3 is TGTGCCAGCAGCCAAACATGGACAGAAACGAACACTGAAGCTTTCTTT. The full variable domain, its missing parts supplied by reference TRBV3-1 and TRBJ1-1, is DTAVSQTPKYLVTQMGNDKSIKCEQNLGHDTMYWYKQDSKKFLKIMFSYNNKELIINETVPNRFSPKSPDKAHLNLHINSLELGDSAVYFCASSQTWTETNTEAFFGQGTRLTVV.

CDR3 coding DNA: TGCAGTGCTCCAACCCGGCCCGGGGACAGGGGAAGGCGCAATCAGCCCCAGCATTTT. It encodes CSAPTRPGDRGRRNQPQHF. The rearrangement uses TRBV20-1 and TRBJ1-5, with 10 bases that match TRBD1. Germline lookup yields CDR1 DFQATT and CDR2 SNEGSKA (reference sequence). This CDR3 comprises 19 residues. Trimming cost V 5 bases and J 2 bases; bases outside gene matches: 18.

The sample holds one count of this clonotype. The junction departs from germline at one end; a sequencing error may be responsible. This rearrangement joins TRBV24-1 to TRBJ2-1, with 9 bases fitting TRBD2. CDR1 is KGHDR, CDR2 SFDVKD, per germline. The CDR3 has 12 amino acids. The CDR3 DNA reads TGTGCCACCAGTCGTAGCGGGAGTCAATTAATTTTC. This codes for CATSRSGSQLIF.

This sequence joins TRBV27 and TRBJ2-3, with TRBD2 matching 7 bases. Unmatched junction bases numbered 5, after V lost 4 bases and J lost 4 bases. The CDR3 has 14 residues. Germline-derived CDR1 and CDR2 are MNHEY and SMNVEV (reference sequence). This CDR3 reads CASSSRLAADTQYF. Here the CDR3 DNA reads TGTGCCAGCAGTTCGCGACTAGCAGCAGATACGCAGTATTTT.

The gene calls are TRBV7-9 and TRBJ1-1, with TRBD1 matching 7 bases. Germline V gives CDR1 SEHNR, CDR2 FQNEAQ (reference sequence). Unmatched junction bases numbered 9, after V lost 2 bases and J lost 3 bases. The CDR3 consists of 16 residues. The CDR3 protein is CASSLTKTGRDTEAFF. The CDR3 bases are TGTGCCAGCAGCTTAACGAAGACAGGGCGGGACACTGAAGCTTTCTTT.

The chain couples TRBV20-1 to TRBJ1-2; TRBD1 is a possible D gene (5 bases). The CDR3 is made up of 11 amino acids. V lost 3 bases, J lost 6 bases, and 8 bases lay in between. Germline V gene data show CDR1 as DFQATT and CDR2 as SNEGSKA (reference sequence). The CDR3 loop reads CSASGGNGYTF. The DNA for the CDR3 is TGCAGTGCTAGCGGGGGAAATGGCTACACCTTC.

This clonotype was picked up a small number of times. The chain uses TRBV20-1 and TRBJ1-1; D is uncertain. The CDR3 has 13 residues. Germline assignment: CDR1 DFQATT and CDR2 SNEGSKA (reference sequence). The germline V and J ends were trimmed by 6 bases and 3 bases, with 14 bases remaining between them. The CDR3 loop is CSAKDLRDTEAFF. The CDR3 nucleotides read TGCAGTGCCAAGGATCTGAGGGACACTGAAGCTTTCTTT.

This clonotype was detected a few times. This chain connects TRBV3-1 to TRBJ1-1; D gene ambiguous. The germline CDR1 and CDR2 sequences are LGHDT and YNNKEL (reference sequence). The CDR3 length is 14 residues. Between the trimmed V and J ends, which lost 3 bases and 0 bases, there was a span of 8 bases. CDR3 sequence (DNA): TGTGCCAGCAGCCAGGAGATAATGAACACTGAAGCTTTCTTT. Its translation: CASSQEIMNTEAFF.

This clonotype was seen only a few times. This rearrangement joins TRBV29-1 to TRBJ1-2, with 8 bases aligning to TRBD1. The CDR3 sequence is 17 residues long. Losses at the gene ends were 3 bases for V and 1 base for J; bases not matched to a gene: 13. Looked up from germline, CDR1 is SQVTM and CDR2 is ANQGSEA. CDR3 in DNA: TGCAGCGTTGACTGGGGCACAGGGGGATCTTATAACTATGGCTACACCTTC. This encodes CSVDWGTGGSYNYGYTF.

The chain is built from TRBV12-3 or TRBV12-4 and TRBJ1-5; a possible D gene is TRBD1 (6 bases). V gave up 5 bases and J gave up 5 bases, with 19 bases separating them. There are 16 residues in the CDR3. In DNA, the CDR3 is TGTGCCAGCAGTGAGGAAACGGGGGGGGCCGATCAGCCCCAGCATTTT. It codes for CASSEETGGADQPQHF.

This clonotype was observed a handful of times. The genes are TRBV27 and TRBJ1-6; D remains unclear. There are 14 residues in the CDR3. Trimming took off 2 bases at V and 0 bases at J, with 2 bases between the two ends. Germline lookup yields CDR1 MNHEY and CDR2 SMNVEV (reference sequence). The DNA of the CDR3 is TGTGCCAGCAGTTTACCCTCCTATAATTCACCCCTCCACTTT. Its protein product is CASSLPSYNSPLHF.

The chain has TRBV7-9 and TRBJ2-1; D unresolved. V was pared by 7 bases and J by 3 bases, with 7 bases between. The CDR3 is made up of 12 amino acids. Germline values: CDR1 SEHNR, CDR2 FQNEAQ (reference sequence). Here the CDR3 DNA reads TGTGCCAGCAACCCTTACTACAATGAGCAGTTCTTC. Its protein is CASNPYYNEQFF.